This is a list of T cell receptor beta chains from one sample in a study of blood T cell repertoires in COVID-19. Repertoires were generated with immunoSEQ multiplex PCR, while TCRdb's copy carries only in-frame clones and drops some. The sample lists about 78,000 clones, more than 70% occurring once. The sample taken for sequencing was peripheral blood. Receptors were obtained from a man between 65 and 85 years old with active or convalescent COVID-19. Both conserved end residues are part of each CDR3. The order of the fields is J gene, D gene, V gene, clone size, CDR3 protein, CDR3 DNA. A D gene is named only where the DNA matches it firmly. Clone size is not always given. Where it is, it says once, few, many or a class for expanded clones.

j_gene: TRBJ2-3
d_gene: TRBD2
v_gene: TRBV7-6
abundance: .
CDR3aa: CASSLEGLAGEADTQYF
CDR3nt: TGTGCCAGCAGCTTAGAAGGTTTGGCGGGGGAGGCAGATACGCAGTATTTT

j_gene: TRBJ2-2
d_gene: .
v_gene: TRBV7-3
abundance: .
CDR3aa: CASSLNGRINTGELFF
CDR3nt: TGTGCCAGCAGCTTAAATGGCAGGATTAACACCGGGGAGCTGTTTTTT

j_gene: TRBJ2-3
d_gene: .
v_gene: TRBV5-1
abundance: .
CDR3aa: CASSLEGMVRVGTDTQYF
CDR3nt: TGCGCCAGCAGCTTGGAAGGAATGGTGAGGGTGGGCACAGATACGCAGTATTTT

j_gene: TRBJ2-2
d_gene: TRBD2
v_gene: TRBV28
abundance: .
CDR3aa: CASSPGLVPGELFF
CDR3nt: TGTGCCAGCAGTCCGGGACTAGTTCCCGGGGAGCTGTTTTTT

j_gene: TRBJ1-1
d_gene: .
v_gene: TRBV5-4
abundance: once
CDR3aa: CASSFPGWTEAFF
CDR3nt: TGTGCCAGCAGCTTTCCGGGGTGGACTGAAGCTTTCTTT

j_gene: TRBJ2-2
d_gene: .
v_gene: TRBV5-1
abundance: .
CDR3aa: CASSLGQTSGGELFF
CDR3nt: TGCGCCAGCAGCTTGGGGCAGACCTCAGGCGGGGAGCTGTTTTTT

j_gene: TRBJ2-2
d_gene: TRBD2
v_gene: TRBV29-1
abundance: few
CDR3aa: CSVRPGGAGELFF
CDR3nt: TGCAGCGTCCGTCCGGGAGGGGCCGGGGAGCTGTTTTTT

j_gene: TRBJ2-3
d_gene: .
v_gene: TRBV2
abundance: .
CDR3aa: CASRATSQVTDTQYF
CDR3nt: TGTGCCAGCAGGGCGACAAGCCAGGTCACAGATACGCAGTATTTT

j_gene: TRBJ2-2
d_gene: TRBD1
v_gene: TRBV6-5
abundance: once
CDR3aa: CASRDRVNTGELFF
CDR3nt: TGTGCCAGCAGGGACAGGGTTAACACCGGGGAGCTGTTTTTT

j_gene: TRBJ2-7
d_gene: .
v_gene: TRBV27
abundance: .
CDR3aa: CASSLLPGSSYEQYF
CDR3nt: TGTGCCAGCAGTTTATTGCCAGGGTCCTCCTACGAGCAGTACTTC

j_gene: TRBJ2-5
d_gene: .
v_gene: TRBV3-1/TRBV3-2
abundance: .
CDR3aa: CASSRRTTQETQYF
CDR3nt: TGTGCCAGCAGCCGCAGAACTACCCAAGAGACCCAGTACTTC

j_gene: TRBJ1-5
d_gene: .
v_gene: TRBV20-1
abundance: .
CDR3aa: CSASETALNQPQHF
CDR3nt: TGCAGTGCAAGTGAGACAGCTCTCAATCAGCCCCAGCATTTT

j_gene: TRBJ2-2
d_gene: TRBD2
v_gene: TRBV3-1/TRBV3-2
abundance: .
CDR3aa: CASSLLHLAGVGREELFF
CDR3nt: TGTGCCAGCAGCCTTCTTCATCTAGCGGGAGTGGGACGGGAGGAGCTGTTTTTT

j_gene: TRBJ2-1
d_gene: .
v_gene: TRBV5-4
abundance: .
CDR3aa: CASSFPGYNEQFF
CDR3nt: TGTGCCAGCAGCTTCCCGGGTTACAATGAGCAGTTCTTC

j_gene: TRBJ2-3
d_gene: TRBD2
v_gene: TRBV5-1
abundance: .
CDR3aa: CASSYGLAGTTDTQYF
CDR3nt: TGCGCCAGCAGCTACGGACTAGCGGGGACCACAGATACGCAGTATTTT

j_gene: TRBJ1-5
d_gene: .
v_gene: TRBV30
abundance: .
CDR3aa: CAWSSPGDQPQHF
CDR3nt: TGTGCCTGGAGTTCCCCAGGGGATCAGCCCCAGCATTTT